This T cell receptor (beta chain) appears in the sequencing data of a study of CD8+ T cells in alopecia areata. Note on this clone: Its specificity is not known.

Study-level results: Researchers report lesional scalp, most notably alopecia totalis/universalis, outstripped normal scalp in clonality.

RNA was extracted and reverse transcribed into cDNA as the sequencing template. The repertoire was sequenced with immunoSEQ multiplex PCR; TCRdb's copy has only in-frame clones and lacks some. The profile shows approximately 200,000 clones, 45% to 75% of them singletons. Noted treatment: oral pan-JAK inhibitor, 5-10 mg twice daily. The source was CD4+ T cells sorted from blood, collected at week 4, from a patient treated with tofacitinib. This clonotype was obtained from a human donor with alopecia areata.

CDR3 region: CSARSHYEQYF. CDR3 in DNA: TGCAGTGCTAGAAGCCACTACGAGCAGTACTTC. The rearrangement joins TRBV20-1 to TRBJ2-7; no reliable D call. This CDR3 is 11 amino acids long. The V gene lost 2 bases and the J gene lost 3 bases, with 5 bases spanning the gap. Per germline, CDR1 DFQATT and CDR2 SNEGSKA (reference sequence).